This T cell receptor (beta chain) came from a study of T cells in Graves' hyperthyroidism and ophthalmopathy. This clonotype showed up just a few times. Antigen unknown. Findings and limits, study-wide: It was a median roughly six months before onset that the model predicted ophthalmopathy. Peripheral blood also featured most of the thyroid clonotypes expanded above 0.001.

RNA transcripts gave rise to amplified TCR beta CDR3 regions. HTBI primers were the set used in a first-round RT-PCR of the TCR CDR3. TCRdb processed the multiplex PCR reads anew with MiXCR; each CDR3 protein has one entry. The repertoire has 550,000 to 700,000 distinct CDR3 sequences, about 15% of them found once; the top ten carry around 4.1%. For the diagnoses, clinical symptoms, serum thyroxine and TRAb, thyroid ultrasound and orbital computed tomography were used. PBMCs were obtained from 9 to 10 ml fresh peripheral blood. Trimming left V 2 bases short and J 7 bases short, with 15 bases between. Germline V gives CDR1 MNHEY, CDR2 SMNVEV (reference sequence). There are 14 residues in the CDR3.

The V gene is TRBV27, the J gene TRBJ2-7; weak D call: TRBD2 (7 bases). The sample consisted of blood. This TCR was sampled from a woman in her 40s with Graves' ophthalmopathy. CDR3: CASSLGGGHQEQYF. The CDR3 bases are TGTGCCAGCAGTTTAGGGGGGGGACACCAAGAGCAGTACTTC.